The 10 T cell receptor beta chains in this list originate from one sample, sequenced in a study of blood T cell repertoires in COVID-19. Sequencing used immunoSEQ multiplex PCR; TCRdb keeps in-frame clones, though not all of them. The table has about 150,000 clones, 76% seen once. Sequencing was carried out using peripheral blood. The source is a man aged 60 to 75 with acute or convalescent COVID-19.

This chain links TRBV21-1 with TRBJ1-5; the table's D gene call, TRBD1, was not cross checked with the DNA. TRBV21-1 is a pseudogene segment. This CDR3 has 13 amino acids. This CDR3 reads CASSTQDNGPQHF. Written as DNA, the CDR3 is TGTGCCAGCAGCACCCAGGACAATGGGCCCCAGCATTTT.

For this clone: This could be a read error, since a much larger clone is one nucleotide away. The sample contains more than one DNA sequence encoding this CDR3. The rearrangement links TRBV12-3 or TRBV12-4 to TRBJ2-7; 7 positions match TRBD2. V gave up 6 bases and J gave up 2 bases; unmatched junction bases: 4. The CDR3 has 13 amino acids. The CDR3: CASSPGLAYEQYF. CDR3 DNA: TGTGCCAGCAGCCCTGGACTAGCCTACGAGCAGTACTTC.

This clone was found once. The chain uses TRBV18 and TRBJ2-1; TRBD2 is a possible D gene (5 bases). CDR1 is KGHSH and CDR2 is LQKENI in the germline V gene. The ends were cut back, 2 bases at V and 4 bases at J, with 9 bases in the middle. The CDR3 covers 14 residues. CDR3 in DNA: TGTGCCAGCTCACCAACCGGGGTATACAATGAGCAGTTCTTC. Translating gives CASSPTGVYNEQFF.

The chain combines TRBV6-6 with TRBJ1-6, with a tentative D call TRBD1 (6 bases). There are 15 residues in the CDR3. Germline CDR1 reads MNHNY; CDR2 reads SVGAGI (reference sequence). Trimming stripped 1 base from V and 9 bases from J, with 13 bases between. The CDR3 sequence: CASSYWQGTSSPLHF. The CDR3 DNA sequence: TGTGCCAGCAGTTACTGGCAGGGGACGAGTTCACCCCTCCACTTT.

This clone was picked up a small number of times. The chain uses TRBV11-1 and TRBJ1-1; TRBD1 aligns across 8 bases. Germline-derived CDR1 and CDR2 are SGHAT and FQDESV (reference sequence). J was trimmed by 3 bases and V by 5 bases; bases with no gene match: 5. The CDR3 is 14 amino acids. In DNA, the CDR3 is TGTGCCAGCAGCCCTAGACAGGGGTACACTGAAGCTTTCTTT. This sequence encodes CASSPRQGYTEAFF.

The chain combines TRBV29-1 with TRBJ2-1, with D perhaps TRBD1 (6 bases). V was clipped by 7 bases and J by 1 base, with 11 bases between them. Germline V gene sequence: CDR1 SQVTM, CDR2 ANQGSEA. The CDR3 spans 13 residues. CDR3: CSADRSSYNEQFF. In DNA, the CDR3 is TGCAGCGCTGACAGGTCGTCCTACAATGAGCAGTTCTTC.

The J gene is TRBJ2-5, the V gene TRBV27, with TRBD2 identical over 7 bases. V lost 3 bases and J lost 2; bases outside the gene matches: 0. The CDR3 is 13 residues long. Germline CDR1 reads MNHEY; CDR2 reads SMNVEV (reference sequence). As DNA, the CDR3 is TGTGCCAGCAGTTTGGGACTACAAGAGACCCAGTACTTC. This gives the protein CASSLGLQETQYF.

The gene calls are TRBV9 and TRBJ2-7, with 10 bases matching TRBD2. The V and J ends lost 4 bases and 3 bases, in that order; junction bases with no gene match: 4. The germline V gene encodes CDR1 SGDLS and CDR2 YYNGEE. This CDR3 region has 14 residues. CDR3 DNA sequence: TGTGCCAGCAGCCCCCGGACTAGCGGCTACGAGCAGTACTTC. Protein product: CASSPRTSGYEQYF. Full variable domain (remainder filled in from reference TRBV9 and TRBJ2-7): DSGVTQTPKHLITATGQRVTLRCSPRSGDLSVYWYQQSLDQGLQFLIQYYNGEERAKGNILERFSAQQFPDLHSELNLSSLELGDSALYFCASSPRTSGYEQYFGPGTRLTVT.

This clone has just one count. V gene TRBV2 combines with J gene TRBJ2-3, with 10 bases that match TRBD2. This CDR3 spans 13 amino acids. With V trimmed by 9 bases and J by 4 bases, 4 bases remained unmatched. Germline values: CDR1 SNHLY, CDR2 FYNNEI. DNA for the CDR3: TGTGCCAGAGAGCGGGAGGGGGCAGATACGCAGTATTTT. Its protein product is CAREREGADTQYF.

V is TRBV7-2 and J is TRBJ1-6, with 7 positions matching TRBD1. Germline lookup yields CDR1 SGHTA and CDR2 FQGNSA. V was pared by 4 bases and J by 6 bases, with 12 bases of the junction left unmatched. The CDR3 covers 17 residues. The CDR3 sequence: CASSSRGVTGFNSPLHF. CDR3 bases: TGTGCCAGCAGCTCTAGAGGGGTGACAGGGTTTAATTCACCCCTCCACTTT.